The present TCR beta chain was sequenced within a study of T-cell reconstitution after alpha-beta-depleted transplantation in children. This sample's TCRbeta library carried unique molecular identifier barcodes. In TCRdb, the PCR reads were re-called with MiXCR into one record per CDR3 protein. There are 150,000 to 250,000 distinct CDR3 sequences in the sample; about 14% occur only once, and less than 15% lies in the top ten. Germline lookup yields CDR1 MNHNS and CDR2 SASEGT. V was clipped by 5 bases and J by 6 bases, with 14 bases between them. This CDR3 has 15 residues. The specimen was PBMCs from the stem cell graft donor, collected from the stem cell graft. The chain joins TRBV6-1 to TRBJ2-6; tentatively, D is TRBD2 (5 bases). This receptor was identified in a human donor who donated a stem cell graft to a child with acute lymphoblastic leukemia. The CDR3, as DNA: TGTGCCAGCAGTCCATGGGCGGGTGAGGCCAACGTCCTGACTTTC. Its translation: CASSPWAGEANVLTF.